Each of the 21 T cell receptor beta chains below was sequenced from the same sample in a study of blood T cell repertoires in COVID-19. Profiled with immunoSEQ multiplex PCR; TCRdb holds only in-frame clones, not every one. The sample includes about 270,000 clones, under 90% of them seen just once. Sequencing used peripheral blood. These receptors came from a woman aged 55 to 70 with active or convalescent COVID-19.

The chain joins TRBV29-1 to TRBJ2-7; maybe TRBD1 (5 bases). This CDR3 has 13 amino acids. Germline values: CDR1 SQVTM, CDR2 ANQGSEA. Trimming took off 7 bases at V and 2 bases at J, with 15 bases between the two ends. Here the CDR3 reads CSATSGSAYEQYF. CDR3 nucleotide sequence: TGCAGCGCAACGTCAGGGTCCGCCTACGAGCAGTACTTC.

This clone was counted a single time. The chain has TRBV7-9 and TRBJ2-3; maybe TRBD1 (6 bases). The V end was cut by 5 bases, the J end by 1 base, with 19 bases between. This CDR3 contains 17 residues. Germline CDR1 SEHNR, CDR2 FQNEAQ (reference sequence). This CDR3 is CASSRHRQAPRTDTQYF. The CDR3 DNA reads as TGTGCCAGCAGCAGACACCGACAGGCCCCCCGCACAGATACGCAGTATTTT.

This clone was seen once. V is TRBV6-5 and J is TRBJ1-4; unclear D gene. This CDR3 has 12 residues. With 5 bases removed from V and 4 bases from J, the gap between germline ends came to 5 bases. Germline V gene lookup returns CDR1 MNHEY and CDR2 SVGAGI. CDR3 nucleotides: TGTGCCAGCAGTCCCATTAATGAAAAACTGTTTTTT. This gives the protein CASSPINEKLFF.

The DNA of the CDR3 is TGTGCCAGCTCACTGTATGGACAGGGGGCGTCTGGTGAAGCTTTCTTT. Encoded protein: CASSLYGQGASGEAFF. The V gene is TRBV18, the J gene TRBJ1-1; 11 nucleotides line up with TRBD1. The germline CDR1 and CDR2 sequences are KGHSH and LQKENI. With V trimmed by 4 bases and J by 7 bases, 11 bases remained unmatched. This CDR3 has 16 amino acids. Supplemented by reference TRBV18 and TRBJ1-1, the full variable domain reads NAGVMQNPRHLVRRRGQEARLRCSPMKGHSHVYWYRQLPEEGLKFMVYLQKENIIDESGMPKERFSAEFPKEGPSILRIQQVVRGDSAAYFCASSLYGQGASGEAFFGQGTRLTVV.

The V gene is TRBV2, the J gene TRBJ1-1, with TRBD1 matching 8 bases. CDR3 size: 15 residues. With V trimmed by 6 bases and J by 4 bases, 10 bases remained unmatched. Germline lookup yields CDR1 SNHLY and CDR2 FYNNEI. CDR3 in DNA: TGTGCCAGCAGCGATTCAGGGGGCTTGGGCACTGAAGCTTTCTTT. It codes for CASSDSGGLGTEAFF. Drawing the rest from reference TRBV2 and TRBJ1-1, the complete variable domain is EPEVTQTPSHQVTQMGQEVILRCVPISNHLYFYWYRQILGQKVEFLVSFYNNEISEKSEIFDDQFSVERPDGSNFTLKIRSTKLEDSAMYFCASSDSGGLGTEAFFGQGTRLTVV.

CDR3 residues: CASSPTPPAGYTYNEQFF. The CDR3 coding sequence is TGTGCCAGCTCACCCACGCCCCCGGCAGGCTATACCTACAATGAGCAGTTCTTC. The chain uses TRBV18 and TRBJ2-1, with no clear D. The V end was cut by 3 bases, the J end by 2 bases, with 20 bases between. The germline CDR1 and CDR2 sequences are KGHSH and LQKENI. The CDR3 length is 18 residues. The full variable domain, rest sourced from reference TRBV18 and TRBJ2-1, is NAGVMQNPRHLVRRRGQEARLRCSPMKGHSHVYWYRQLPEEGLKFMVYLQKENIIDESGMPKERFSAEFPKEGPSILRIQQVVRGDSAAYFCASSPTPPAGYTYNEQFFGPGTRLTVL.

Concerning this clone itself: Additional DNA sequences in this sample encode the identical CDR3. The chain has TRBV5-6 and TRBJ1-1; D unclear. Germline values: CDR1 SGHDT, CDR2 YYEEEE. V dropped 0 bases and J dropped 5 bases, with 11 bases sitting between them. The CDR3 runs 14 residues. The CDR3 here is CASSLAPGGTEAFF. The CDR3 bases are TGTGCCAGCAGCTTGGCTCCAGGTGGAACTGAAGCTTTCTTT.

Ten or more counts support this clone. The rearrangement joins TRBV7-8 to TRBJ2-1, with 9 bases that match TRBD2. V was pared by 4 bases and J by 7 bases, with 11 bases of the junction left unmatched. Germline lookup yields CDR1 SGHVS and CDR2 FQNEAQ. This CDR3 contains 16 residues. The CDR3 nucleotides are TGTGCCAGCAGCTACCAGGGGAGCGGGGGGAGGAATGAGCAGTTCTTC. The encoded protein is CASSYQGSGGRNEQFF.

The V call is TRBV6-6, the J call TRBJ2-7, with 9 nucleotides matching TRBD2. J gave up 1 base and V 0 bases, and 4 bases lay outside the gene matches. Germline V CDR1 and CDR2: MNHNY, SVGAGI (reference sequence). The CDR3 is 16 residues long. For the CDR3, the DNA is TGTGCCAGCAGTTACTCGGCTAGCGGGGCATCCTACGAGCAGTACTTC. Residues: CASSYSASGASYEQYF.

Here the CDR3 reads CASSSGTGANQPQHF. In nucleotides, the CDR3 is TGTGCCAGCAGCTCGGGGACAGGGGCCAATCAGCCCCAGCATTTT. The rearrangement uses TRBV27 and TRBJ1-5; TRBD1 aligns across 10 bases. Unmatched junction bases numbered 5, after V lost 6 bases and J lost 3 bases. The germline V gene has CDR1 MNHEY and CDR2 SMNVEV (reference sequence). CDR3 length equals 15 residues.

This clone was observed once. V usage is TRBV5-1 and J usage is TRBJ2-2; D not resolved. With 0 bases removed from V and 1 base from J, the gap between germline ends came to 10 bases. There are 16 residues in the CDR3. The germline V gene encodes CDR1 SGHRS and CDR2 YFSETQ. The CDR3, as DNA: TGCGCCAGCAGCTTGGACCTACTGCTGAACACCGGGGAGCTGTTTTTT. Translating gives CASSLDLLLNTGELFF.

J is TRBJ2-2 and V is TRBV27; no firm D call. V lost 4 bases and J 7 bases, leaving 7 bases between the germline ends. Germline CDR1 and CDR2: MNHEY and SMNVEV (reference sequence). The CDR3 totals 12 residues. The CDR3 DNA reads as TGTGCCAGCAGTTCCGATAGCGGGGAGCTGTTTTTT. It codes for CASSSDSGELFF.

The chain joins TRBV7-8 to TRBJ2-7, with 9 bases aligning to TRBD1. The CDR3 runs to 16 residues. V lost 3 bases, J lost 4 bases, and 10 bases stayed unmatched. Germline V gene lookup returns CDR1 SGHVS and CDR2 FQNEAQ. For the CDR3, the DNA is TGTGCCAGCAGCTTCCCCTTGACAGGGGGGGCATACGAGCAGTACTTC. Protein: CASSFPLTGGAYEQYF.

The chain uses TRBV7-2 and TRBJ1-1; D gene uncertain. Germline V gene lookup returns CDR1 SGHTA and CDR2 FQGNSA. V gave up 2 bases and J gave up 1 base, with 8 bases separating them. The CDR3 is 14 amino acids. CDR3 amino acids: CASSLTGTNTEAFF. DNA of the CDR3: TGTGCCAGCAGCTTAACGGGAACGAACACTGAAGCTTTCTTT. The variable domain in full, completed from reference TRBV7-2 and TRBJ1-1, reads GAGVSQSPSNKVTEKGKDVELRCDPISGHTALYWYRQSLGQGLEFLIYFQGNSAPDKSGLPSDRFSAERTGGSVSTLTIQRTQQEDSAVYLCASSLTGTNTEAFFGQGTRLTVV.

J is TRBJ2-4 and V is TRBV7-6; TRBD1 aligns across 8 bases. The CDR3 spans 16 residues. Germline loops: CDR1 SGHVS, CDR2 FNYEAQ. V shed 5 bases, J shed 2 bases, and the junction held 8 bases outside the gene matches. Here the CDR3 DNA reads TGTGCCAGCAGCCGTGGACAGGGTTTATCCAAAAACATTCAGTACTTC. Translating it yields CASSRGQGLSKNIQYF.

The chain uses TRBV9 and TRBJ2-1; 7 positions agree with TRBD1. The CDR3 runs 14 residues. Germline CDR1 and CDR2: SGDLS and YYNGEE. V trimming: 4 bases; J trimming: 12 bases; junction bases outside the gene matches: 13. The CDR3 sequence is CASSPHHLRDRQFF. CDR3 nucleotide sequence: TGTGCCAGCAGCCCCCATCACCTCCGGGACAGGCAGTTCTTC.

The rearrangement joins TRBV19 to TRBJ1-1; 7 nucleotides agree with TRBD1. After removal of 5 bases from V and 10 bases from J, the junction contained 10 bases not matched to a gene. Germline lookup yields CDR1 LNHDA and CDR2 SQIVND (reference sequence). The CDR3 contains 13 residues. CDR3 in amino acids: CASSPGQPTGAFF. DNA for the CDR3: TGTGCCAGTAGTCCGGGACAGCCTACGGGAGCTTTCTTT.

The J gene is TRBJ1-1, the V gene TRBV28, with TRBD1 identical over 11 bases. Germline trimming cut 3 bases from V and 4 bases from J; bases unmatched to any gene: 10. Germline V CDR1 and CDR2: MDHEN, SYDVKM. The CDR3 spans 17 residues. The CDR3 DNA is TGTGCCAGCAGTTTTCACTTAATCGGACAGGGGGCCACTGAAGCTTTCTTT. Encoded protein: CASSFHLIGQGATEAFF. Full variable domain (missing parts from reference TRBV28 and TRBJ1-1): DVKVTQSSRYLVKRTGEKVFLECVQDMDHENMFWYRQDPGLGLRLIYFSYDVKMKEKGDIPEGYSVSREKKERFSLILESASTNQTSMYLCASSFHLIGQGATEAFFGQGTRLTVV.

The chain couples TRBV3-1 (or the pseudogene TRBV3-2) to TRBJ2-2; D is unresolved. Trimming took 7 bases from V and 5 from J, leaving 11 bases between them. The germline V gene encodes CDR1 LGHDT and CDR2 YNNKEL (reference sequence). This CDR3 region has 13 residues. DNA for the CDR3: TGTGCCAGCACTCCCGAGAGTACCGGGGAGCTGTTTTTT. Translation gives CASTPESTGELFF.

This rearrangement joins TRBV29-1 to TRBJ2-7, with 11 positions matching TRBD1. This CDR3 has 12 residues. Trimming cost V 7 bases and J 5 bases; bases outside gene matches: 4. Germline V lookup: CDR1 SQVTM, CDR2 ANQGSEA. In DNA, the CDR3 is TGCAGCGCCGGACAGGGGGCTGACGAGCAGTACTTC. Encoded protein: CSAGQGADEQYF.

The chain has TRBV19 and TRBJ2-3; D may be TRBD1 (5 bases). V lost 7 bases to trimming and J lost 4 bases, with 12 bases between them. There are 13 residues in the CDR3. Germline lookup yields CDR1 LNHDA and CDR2 SQIVND (reference sequence). The CDR3 sequence: CASNQGAADTQYF. The CDR3 DNA reads TGTGCCAGTAACCAAGGGGCGGCAGATACGCAGTATTTT. The variable domain in full, completed from reference TRBV19 and TRBJ2-3, reads DGGITQSPKYLFRKEGQNVTLSCEQNLNHDAMYWYRQDPGQGLRLIYYSQIVNDFQKGDIAEGYSVSREKKESFPLTVTSAQKNPTAFYLCASNQGAADTQYFGPGTRLTVL.